This T cell receptor beta chain was observed in a study of beta chain features in type 1 diabetes. Whole-study findings and limits: In every one of the four CD4+ subsets, TCRB CDR3s were moderately but significantly shorter in Type 1 diabetes patients.

As every portion of the isolated RNA was reverse transcribed, the sequencing read expressed TCRB transcripts. The assay was immunoSEQ multiplex PCR, and TCRdb's table has in-frame clones only and misses some. The table includes 240,000 or so clones, around 14% detected once. This clone was observed a few times. As yet, its antigen is unknown. Germline CDR1 is SGHRS and CDR2 is YFSETQ. CDR3 length equals 15 residues. The trim removed 4 bases at V and 7 bases at J, leaving 8 bases unmatched. The chain links TRBV5-1 to TRBJ1-1; TRBD1 agrees at 12 bases. Sequenced sample: naive CD4+ T cells from blood. This clonotype was obtained from a man aged 25 to 45 with type 1 diabetes. CDR3 amino acids: CASSLGTGGFGEAFF. The CDR3 DNA reads TGCGCCAGCAGCCTAGGGACAGGGGGCTTCGGTGAAGCTTTCTTT.